One sample yielded the 25 T cell receptor beta chains listed below, sequenced in a study of human T cells and chemical hapten exposure. The time point denotes: healthy volunteer bleed at 2 weeks. Total RNA extraction was carried out from unfractionated whole blood. TCRdb called the RACE reads again in MiXCR, with one record for every CDR3 protein. Here the sample spans around 31,000 distinct CDR3 sequences, around 7% being singletons. The sequenced sample was whole blood. These receptors were taken from a human donor in good health. Some clones in this sample may be carry-over from other donors' samples.

This clonotype appeared many times. The chain has TRBV12-3 or TRBV12-4 and TRBJ2-3; 9 nucleotides line up with TRBD1. The CDR3 is 15 amino acids. The trim removed 5 bases at V and 0 bases at J, leaving 3 bases unmatched. The CDR3 DNA follows: TGTGCCAGCAGTCTTGGACAGGGGAGCACAGATACGCAGTATTTT. This gives the protein CASSLGQGSTDTQYF.

CDR3 coding DNA: TGTGCCAGCAGTTACTATAGGACAGGAAGTCAGCCCCAGCATTTT. Amino acid sequence: CASSYYRTGSQPQHF. The chain is built from TRBV6-6 and TRBJ1-5, with 7 bases fitting TRBD1. The CDR3 extends over 15 amino acids. Trimming took 1 base from V and 6 from J; bases not matched to a gene: 6. Germline lookup yields CDR1 MNHNY and CDR2 SVGAGI (reference sequence).

V is TRBV7-2 and J is TRBJ1-2; 11 nucleotides agree with TRBD1. The V gene end was trimmed by 1 base and the J gene end by 8 bases; junction bases not matched to a gene: 3. Germline assignment: CDR1 SGHTA and CDR2 FQGNSA. The CDR3 has 14 amino acids. The CDR3 sequence: CASSLVDRGQGYTF. CDR3 nucleotides: TGTGCCAGCAGCTTAGTGGACAGGGGGCAAGGCTACACCTTC. Looking up the rest from reference TRBV7-2 and TRBJ1-2 gives the full variable domain: GAGVSQSPSNKVTEKGKDVELRCDPISGHTALYWYRQSLGQGLEFLIYFQGNSAPDKSGLPSDRFSAERTGGSVSTLTIQRTQQEDSAVYLCASSLVDRGQGYTFGSGTRLTVV.

This chain links TRBV2 with TRBJ2-5; D is unclear. Germline-derived CDR1 and CDR2 are SNHLY and FYNNEI. V was shortened by 6 bases and J by 0 bases, with 11 bases between the two germline ends. This CDR3 is built from 14 residues. CDR3 sequence reads: CASRRRRDQETQYF. The CDR3 DNA reads TGTGCCAGCAGGCGACGCCGGGACCAAGAGACCCAGTACTTC.

As concerns this clonotype: A read error may be the cause here, since a much bigger clone is one base away. The rearrangement links TRBV7-2 to TRBJ2-5, with 9 bases aligning to TRBD2. The CDR3 sequence is 14 residues long. After removal of 2 bases from V and 4 bases from J, the junction contained 2 bases not matched to a gene. The germline gives CDR1 SGHTA, CDR2 FQGNSA. The CDR3 nucleotides read TGTGCCAGCAGCTTAAGGCGGGGGGGAGAGACCCAGTACTTC. Protein sequence: CASSLRRGGETQYF.

The genes are TRBV27 and TRBJ1-5, with D uncertain. V gave up 0 bases and J gave up 0 bases, with 9 bases separating them. The CDR3 extends over 16 amino acids. Germline loops: CDR1 MNHEY, CDR2 SMNVEV (reference sequence). The CDR3 nucleotides read TGTGCCAGCAGTTTATCCGGCGCCATTAGCAATCAGCCCCAGCATTTT. This encodes CASSLSGAISNQPQHF.

The table lists this clonotype with a few counts. The rearrangement joins TRBV7-2 to TRBJ1-4; the match to TRBD1 covers 9 bases. The CDR3 is 15 residues long. Germline-derived CDR1 and CDR2 are SGHTA and FQGNSA. V was clipped by 1 base and J by 7 bases; unmatched bases: 4. CDR3 protein: CASSLGRQGVEKLFF. In DNA form, the CDR3 reads TGTGCCAGCAGCTTAGGACGACAGGGGGTTGAAAAACTGTTTTTT.

In this sample, this clonotype is medium-sized. V and J are TRBV20-1 and TRBJ1-1; maybe TRBD1 (5 bases). CDR3 length equals 14 residues. The germline gives CDR1 DFQATT, CDR2 SNEGSKA (reference sequence). Trimming removed 3 bases at V and 5 bases at J, with 16 bases between. The CDR3 DNA reads as TGCAGTGCTAGGGAGGCGGGGGTTCATACTGAAGCTTTCTTT. Translating gives CSAREAGVHTEAFF.

This clonotype has a handful of counts. The chain has TRBV12-3 or TRBV12-4 and TRBJ2-7; D gene unclear. The V end lost 3 bases, the J end lost 2 bases, and 14 bases lay between the germline ends. The CDR3 is 15 amino acids. CDR3 bases: TGTGCCAGCAGTTTCTTTAGGGTCGCCACCTACGAGCAGTACTTC. Residues: CASSFFRVATYEQYF.

V gene TRBV5-1 combines with J gene TRBJ2-7, with D possibly being TRBD1 (6 bases). The CDR3 spans 16 residues. Trimming left V 0 bases short and J 3 bases short, with 16 bases between. CDR1 and CDR2 from the germline V gene are SGHRS and YFSETQ. The CDR3 loop reads CASSLAGAGDLYEQYF. The CDR3 DNA follows: TGCGCCAGCAGCTTGGCCGGGGCAGGGGACCTCTACGAGCAGTACTTC. Complete variable domain (other parts from reference TRBV5-1 and TRBJ2-7): KAGVTQTPRYLIKTRGQQVTLSCSPISGHRSVSWYQQTPGQGLQFLFEYFSETQRNKGNFPGRFSGRQFSNSRSEMNVSTLELGDSALYLCASSLAGAGDLYEQYFGPGTRLTVT.

The rearrangement joins TRBV6-1 to TRBJ2-7, with 9 nucleotides matching TRBD1. Trimming at V came to 6 bases and at J to 3 bases, leaving 6 bases not matched to a gene. Germline-derived CDR1 and CDR2 are MNHNS and SASEGT. There are 14 residues in the CDR3. CDR3 bases: TGTGCCAGCAGCTCCGGACAGGGGCTCTACGAGCAGTACTTC. Its protein is CASSSGQGLYEQYF.

This clonotype was counted between two and nine times. J is TRBJ1-4 and V is TRBV20-1, with a tentative D call TRBD1 (5 bases). CDR3 size: 14 residues. Deletions cut 1 base from V and 3 bases from J, with 9 bases between. The germline gives CDR1 DFQATT, CDR2 SNEGSKA (reference sequence). The CDR3 protein is CSARGGAANEKLFF. CDR3 bases: TGCAGTGCTAGAGGCGGGGCAGCTAATGAAAAACTGTTTTTT.

There are a few counts of this clonotype. The chain couples TRBV3-1 to TRBJ2-3; 7 bases are shared with TRBD2. CDR1 and CDR2 (germline): LGHDT, YNNKEL (reference sequence). V was clipped by 5 bases and J by 3 bases; unmatched bases: 11. There are 16 residues in the CDR3. The CDR3 here is CASSSVGTTRTDTQYF. The CDR3 nucleotides read TGTGCCAGCAGCTCCGTAGGGACTACAAGAACAGATACGCAGTATTTT.

The chain is built from TRBV7-2 and TRBJ1-2; D may be TRBD1 (5 bases). The V and J ends lost 2 bases and 4 bases respectively, with 11 bases between them. The CDR3 spans 14 residues. Per germline, CDR1 SGHTA and CDR2 FQGNSA. As DNA, the CDR3 is TGTGCCAGCAGCTTAAGCGCCAGGGCCTATGGCTACACCTTC. It codes for CASSLSARAYGYTF.

This clonotype came up a few times. V and J are TRBV12-3 or TRBV12-4 and TRBJ1-2; 11 bases match TRBD1. CDR3 length: 15 amino acids. The trim removed 8 bases at V and 8 bases at J, leaving 13 bases unmatched. The CDR3, as DNA: TGTGCCAGCGTACCCGGACAGGGGGCTTGGGACGGCTACACCTTC. Amino acids: CASVPGQGAWDGYTF.

This chain connects TRBV5-1 to TRBJ1-4; 9 nucleotides line up with TRBD1. The CDR3 contains 15 residues. Germline V gene data show CDR1 as SGHRS and CDR2 as YFSETQ. With 3 bases clipped from V and 6 bases from J, the junction kept 6 bases outside the gene matches. CDR3 loop: CASSSEQGAYEKLFF. CDR3 coding DNA: TGCGCCAGCAGCTCGGAACAGGGGGCTTATGAAAAACTGTTTTTT.

The rearrangement links TRBV20-1 to TRBJ2-2, with no clear D. Germline loops: CDR1 DFQATT, CDR2 SNEGSKA (reference sequence). This CDR3 comprises 13 residues. The V end lost 2 bases, the J end lost 5 bases, and 9 bases lay between the germline ends. CDR3 sequence: CSARIGQTGELFF. The CDR3 nucleotides are TGCAGTGCTAGAATAGGGCAGACCGGGGAGCTGTTTTTT.

The gene calls are TRBV21-1 and TRBJ2-4. TRBV21-1 is a pseudogene. The CDR3 contains 15 residues. The chain's CDR3 is CASSKEAAAKNIQYF. The CDR3 nucleotides are TGTGCCAGCAGCAAAGAGGCGGCAGCCAAAAACATTCAGTACTTC.

This clonotype was picked up many times. The chain couples TRBV7-7 to TRBJ2-5, with 9 bases matching TRBD2. This CDR3 spans 15 amino acids. J gave up 5 bases and V 5 bases, and 9 bases lay outside the gene matches. Germline V lookup: CDR1 SSHAT, CDR2 FNYEAQ (reference sequence). The CDR3 here is CASSRRTSVQETQYF. The CDR3 bases are TGTGCCAGCAGCCGGAGGACTAGCGTCCAGGAGACCCAGTACTTC. The full variable domain, in which reference TRBV7-7 and TRBJ2-5 provide the parts outside the CDR3, is GAGVSQSPRYKVTKRGQDVTLRCDPISSHATLYWYQQALGQGPEFLTYFNYEAQPDKSGLPSDRFSAERPEGSISTLTIQRTEQRDSAMYRCASSRRTSVQETQYFGPGTRLLVL.

The genes are TRBV28 and TRBJ2-3; 7 nucleotides align to TRBD1. The CDR3 is 15 amino acids. Germline V gives CDR1 MDHEN, CDR2 SYDVKM. V lost 4 bases and J lost 0; bases outside the gene matches: 4. CDR3 coding DNA: TGTGCCAGCAGTTCCCCGGGACAGAGCACAGATACGCAGTATTTT. Translating gives CASSSPGQSTDTQYF.

This clonotype was counted a few times. The V call is TRBV20-1, the J call TRBJ1-1; no definite D call. Germline V gene data show CDR1 as DFQATT and CDR2 as SNEGSKA (reference sequence). V dropped 0 bases and J dropped 1 base, with 18 bases sitting between them. The CDR3 is 17 amino acids. CDR3 DNA sequence: TGCAGTGCTAGAGACCCGAACAAGGGTTCGAGGAACACTGAAGCTTTCTTT. Translation: CSARDPNKGSRNTEAFF.

CDR3 region: CASSPRDEAFF. The DNA for the CDR3 is TGTGCCAGCAGCCCCCGGGACGAAGCTTTCTTT. V and J are TRBV6-5 and TRBJ1-1; D possibly corresponds to TRBD1 (5 bases). This CDR3 has 11 amino acids. The ends were cut back, 6 bases at V and 8 bases at J, with 10 bases in the middle. Germline V lookup: CDR1 MNHEY, CDR2 SVGAGI.

This clonotype has only a few counts. V usage is TRBV5-1 and J usage is TRBJ2-1, with a weak D call TRBD2 (5 bases). Trimming took off 4 bases at V and 6 bases at J, with 8 bases between the two ends. Per germline, CDR1 SGHRS and CDR2 YFSETQ. This CDR3 is built from 12 residues. Here the CDR3 DNA reads TGCGCCAGCAGCCCGAGGGTCAATGAGCAGTTCTTC. Translated: CASSPRVNEQFF.

This clonotype has ten or more counts. The chain combines TRBV5-1 with TRBJ2-3, with no clear D. V was trimmed by 6 bases and J by 0 bases, leaving 11 bases between them. The CDR3 is 14 residues long. Germline lookup yields CDR1 SGHRS and CDR2 YFSETQ. This CDR3 is CASTPGTSTDTQYF. The CDR3, as DNA: TGCGCCAGCACCCCGGGCACTAGCACAGATACGCAGTATTTT.

As to this clonotype: At one boundary the junction diverges from the germline segment, which might be a read error. The V call is TRBV3-1, the J call TRBJ1-2; D uncertain. The CDR3 loop spans 15 amino acids. Germline values: CDR1 LGHDT, CDR2 YNNKEL (reference sequence). CDR3 bases: TGTGCCAGCGGAACAGCCAATGGCGAGCACTATGGCTACAACTTC. It specifies CASGTANGEHYGYNF.